A selection of T cell receptor beta chains follows, all from one sample in a study of human T cells and chemical hapten exposure. One entry per CDR3 protein results from TCRdb running MiXCR on the RACE reads. This table holds about 82,000 distinct CDR3 sequences, 10% to 15% found once. Specimen: whole blood, collected in connection with sensitization to the hapten diphenylcyclopropenone (DPC). These receptors all come from a woman aged 50 to 65 with alopecia areata. Some clones in this sample may be carry-over from other donors' samples. Each CDR3 is given with its conserved first and last residue. The D gene is left open where the match is weak. Part of the rows lack a size; the others show once, few, many or a class for expanded clones.

TRBV7-2,few,NA,TRBJ2-3,19,CASSLTRLVGVPNTDTQYF,TGTGCCAGCAGCTTAACGAGACTAGTAGGAGTCCCCAACACAGATACGCAGTATTTT
TRBV7-9,few,NA,TRBJ2-7,12,CASSLEAAEQYF,TGTGCCAGCAGCTTAGAAGCCGCCGAGCAGTACTTC
TRBV7-6,NA,NA,TRBJ1-3,13,CASSPRSLDTIYF,TGTGCCAGCAGCCCTCGATCCCTGGACACCATATATTTT
TRBV2,few,NA,TRBJ2-3,13,CASKGSGTDTQYF,TGTGCCAGCAAAGGTAGCGGCACAGATACGCAGTATTTT
TRBV20-1,many,NA,TRBJ2-5,13,CSAPDRGQETQYF,TGCAGTGCTCCGGACCGGGGGCAAGAGACCCAGTACTTC
TRBV29-1,few,NA,TRBJ2-1,14,CSVLASSSYNEQFF,TGCAGCGTTTTAGCGTCGAGCTCCTACAATGAGCAGTTCTTC
TRBV12-3/TRBV12-4,NA,TRBD2,TRBJ2-7,15,CASSTAGGFSYEQYF,TGTGCCAGCAGTACAGCGGGAGGTTTCTCCTACGAGCAGTACTTC
TRBV29-1,few,TRBD2,TRBJ2-3,13,CSFPRGGTDTQYF,TGCAGCTTCCCGCGGGGGGGCACAGATACGCAGTATTTT
TRBV19,NA,TRBD1,TRBJ1-1,15,CASSIGRGPATEAFF,TGTGCCAGTAGTATAGGAAGGGGGCCGGCCACTGAAGCTTTCTTT
TRBV27,NA,NA,TRBJ2-3,15,CASSPRDSFTDTQYF,TGTGCCAGCAGTCCGCGGGACAGCTTCACAGATACGCAGTATTTT
TRBV28,NA,NA,TRBJ2-1,15,CASSPPRGSYNEQFF,TGTGCCAGCTCGCCCCCCCGGGGCTCCTACAATGAGCAGTTCTTC
TRBV29-1,NA,NA,TRBJ2-3,10,CSVREDTQYF,TGCAGCGTACGCGAGGATACGCAGTATTTT
TRBV20-1,many,NA,TRBJ2-3,14,CSARVVGASDTQYF,TGCAGTGCTAGAGTCGTGGGGGCATCAGATACGCAGTATTTT
TRBV14,many,NA,TRBJ2-7,12,CASSQPGREQYF,TGTGCCAGCAGCCAGCCTGGTAGGGAGCAGTACTTC
TRBV20-1,few,NA,TRBJ1-5,13,CSARSFRNQPQHF,TGCAGTGCTAGGTCATTTAGAAATCAGCCCCAGCATTTT
TRBV30,NA,TRBD1,TRBJ1-1,13,CAWTDRANTEAFF,TGTGCCTGGACCGACAGGGCGAACACTGAAGCTTTCTTT
TRBV19,few,TRBD2,TRBJ2-3,16,CASTSTGTSHTDTQYF,TGTGCCAGTACTTCCACCGGGACTAGCCACACAGATACGCAGTATTTT